This is a list of T cell receptor beta chains from one sample in a study of T cell repertoires in cytomegalovirus infection. Their antigens remain unidentified. Via MiXCR, TCRdb re-called the reads, giving one row per CDR3 protein. This repertoire shows about 830,000 distinct CDR3 sequences, about 31% found once; its top ten account for roughly an eighth. The sequencing here drew on cultured CD8+ T cells from PBMCs, taken from culture after CMV antigen stimulation. The origin of the receptors is a human donor in good health (CMV status not recorded). Some clones in this sample may be carry-over from other donors' samples. Both conserved end residues are part of each CDR3. A D gene is named only where the DNA matches it firmly. Where a row states a size, it is once, few, many or the class of an expanded clone; other rows omit it.

j_call	clone_size	d_call	v_call	cdr3_nt	cdr3_aa
TRBJ1-3	few	-	TRBV5-6	TGTGCCAGCAGCAGCCGGGAGAACTCTGGAAACACCATATATTTT	CASSSRENSGNTIYF
TRBJ2-3	-	-	TRBV12-3/TRBV12-4	TGTGCCAGCGGGGCCGCGTTGGATACGCAGTATTTT	CASGAALDTQYF
TRBJ1-1	-	TRBD1	TRBV7-6	TGTGCCAGCAGCCCCGAGTCTTCCGGGACAGGGTCTGAAGCTTTCTTT	CASSPESSGTGSEAFF
TRBJ1-1	few	-	TRBV12-3/TRBV12-4	TGTGCCAGCACTTCAATCCCCTACTTGGACACTGAAGCTTTCTTT	CASTSIPYLDTEAFF
TRBJ2-1	few	-	TRBV19	TGTGCCAGTAGTATTTACGCAGACTCCTACAATGAGCAGTTCTTC	CASSIYADSYNEQFF
TRBJ2-1	many	TRBD1	TRBV12-3/TRBV12-4	TGTGCCAGCCGGGACAGGGCCTACAATGAGCAGTTCTTC	CASRDRAYNEQFF
TRBJ2-5	-	-	TRBV7-1	TGTGCCAGCAGCTCCGCGAGTAGGGGCGGGATAGAGACCCAGTACTTC	CASSSASRGGIETQYF
TRBJ2-3	few	-	TRBV6-5	TGTGCCAGCAGAAAATCTTGGGGGTTCTCAGATACGCAGTATTTT	CASRKSWGFSDTQYF
TRBJ2-2	-	TRBD1	TRBV6-8	TGTGCCAGCAGTTACCGGGACAGTAATTCGAACACCGGGGAGCTGTTTTTT	CASSYRDSNSNTGELFF
TRBJ2-2	-	-	TRBV6-1	TGTGCCAGCAGGCTGCGAGGGACCGGGGAGCTGTTTTTT	CASRLRGTGELFF
TRBJ1-3	few	-	TRBV20-1	TGCAGTGCTAGAGATGCAACACACCACTCTGGAAACACCATATATTTT	CSARDATHHSGNTIYF
TRBJ2-3	many	TRBD1	TRBV5-8	TGTGCCAGCAGACTAGACAGGGGAGTTACAGATACGCAGTATTTT	CASRLDRGVTDTQYF
TRBJ1-5	-	-	TRBV10-2	TGCGCCAGCAGTGGACATTCGGCGGGACAGCCCCAGCATTTT	CASSGHSAGQPQHF
TRBJ2-3	many	-	TRBV27	TGTGCCAGCAGTTTATCGCGGACAGATACGCAGTATTTT	CASSLSRTDTQYF
TRBJ1-1	few	-	TRBV11-2	TGTGCCAGCAGCTTAGCCAGGGTAGGCACTGAAGCTTTCTTT	CASSLARVGTEAFF
TRBJ2-1	few	TRBD1	TRBV12-3/TRBV12-4	TGTGCCAGCAATATCCGGGACAGGGGTAATGAGCAGTTCTTC	CASNIRDRGNEQFF
TRBJ1-1	-	-	TRBV19	TGTGCCAGTAGTCACCCCAGGGGCTTGAACACTGAAGCTTTCTTT	CASSHPRGLNTEAFF
TRBJ2-1	-	-	TRBV6-5	TGTGCCAGCAGTTACCGCGCTGAGGAGTTCTTC	CASSYRAEEFF
TRBJ1-5	many	-	TRBV19	TGTGCCAGTAGTTGGAGGGGCGGAGGAGATCAGCCCCAGCATTTT	CASSWRGGGDQPQHF
TRBJ2-1	few	-	TRBV10-1	TGCGCCAGCAGTGAGTCGTCTAGCGAGAACAATGAGCAGTTCTTC	CASSESSSENNEQFF
TRBJ1-6	-	-	TRBV14	TGTGCCAGCAGCCAAGTCGGCGTAACAGAAGGGGATTCACCCCTCCACTTT	CASSQVGVTEGDSPLHF
TRBJ1-3	many	-	TRBV7-2	TGTGCCAGCAGCCCGGGCGGGATAAGCGGAAACACCATATATTTT	CASSPGGISGNTIYF
TRBJ1-5	-	TRBD1	TRBV19	TGTGCCAGTAGTATCGGGACAGGGTACCTGGGGTTT	CASSIGTGYLGF
TRBJ1-1	-	-	TRBV6-5	TGTGCCAGCAGTTACTCGAACGATGGTTCTGGAGCTTTCTTT	CASSYSNDGSGAFF
TRBJ2-2	few	-	TRBV7-9	TGTGCCAGCAGCTTAGCGCTCGGCACCAACGGGGAGCTGTTTTTT	CASSLALGTNGELFF
TRBJ2-1	-	-	TRBV14	TGTGCCAGCAGCCACGGGGGGCGCAACAATGAGCAGTTCTTC	CASSHGGRNNEQFF
TRBJ1-2	-	TRBD1	TRBV19	TGTGCCAGTAGTATAGGAGGGGACAGTCTCTATGGCTACACCTTC	CASSIGGDSLYGYTF
TRBJ2-3	-	-	TRBV5-7	TGTGCCAGCAGCAAAAGGACACCCGCATTCACAGATACGCAGTATTTT	CASSKRTPAFTDTQYF
TRBJ2-4	many	-	TRBV7-2	TGTGCCAGCAGCTTAGGACCTCGACTCCCAAACATTCAGTACTTC	CASSLGPRLPNIQYF
TRBJ2-1	-	-	TRBV5-1	TGCGCCAGCAGCTTCGACAGCCTCTACAATGAGCAGTTCTTC	CASSFDSLYNEQFF
TRBJ1-1	many	-	TRBV7-9	TGTGCCAGCAGCAGGACAGTGATGCCCTTTGAAGCTTTCTTT	CASSRTVMPFEAFF
TRBJ2-5	few	-	TRBV27	TGTGCCAGCAGTATAGCACAACACAACCCCCAGTACTTC	CASSIAQHNPQYF
TRBJ2-2	once	TRBD1	TRBV7-9	TGTGCCAGCAGCTTATTAGCAGGGGGCATCACCGGGGAGCTGTGTTTT	CASSLLAGGITGELCF
TRBJ1-6	-	-	TRBV2	TGTGCCAGCAGTGACGTACAGGGAGTAATGCCACCCCTCCACTTT	CASSDVQGVMPPLHF
TRBJ2-2	-	TRBD1	TRBV7-9	TGTGCCAGCAGCTTAGCGACAGGGCCAGGCACCGGGGAGCTGTTTTTT	CASSLATGPGTGELFF
TRBJ2-5	many	-	TRBV6-5	TGTGCCAGCAGTTACTCGAGTCTGGGGGGAGAGACCCAGTACTTC	CASSYSSLGGETQYF
TRBJ2-1	-	-	TRBV6-1	TGTGCCAGCAGTTCGGACTTCAATGAGCAGTTCTTC	CASSSDFNEQFF
TRBJ2-5	-	TRBD1	TRBV2	TGTGCCAGCAGTGAAGGACAGGGGGACCAAGAGACCCAGTACTTC	CASSEGQGDQETQYF
TRBJ1-5	few	-	TRBV6-1	TGTGCCAGCAGTTTAAACCAGGGGAATCAGCCCCAGCATTTT	CASSLNQGNQPQHF
TRBJ1-5	-	-	TRBV7-4	TGTGCCAGCAGCCATAGGGGCCCTCAGCCCCAGCATTTT	CASSHRGPQPQHF
TRBJ1-5	few	-	TRBV9	TGTGCCAGCAGCGGAACAGATACCAATCAGCCCCAGCATTTT	CASSGTDTNQPQHF
TRBJ2-5	few	-	TRBV7-6	TGTGCCAGCAGCCTGGAACAGGGACAAGAGACCCAGTACTTC	CASSLEQGQETQYF
TRBJ2-5	-	TRBD2	TRBV7-9	TGTGCCAGCAGCTTCCTAGCGGGGGACCTCCAAGAGACCCAGTACTTC	CASSFLAGDLQETQYF
TRBJ2-5	-	TRBD1	TRBV14	TGTGCCAGCAGCCCCCGGGACAGGGGGGTTTTGGGCGAGACCCAGTACTTC	CASSPRDRGVLGETQYF
TRBJ1-1	-	TRBD1	TRBV5-1	TGCGCCAGCAGTCCCCATGACTCCGGGACAGGGGGCTGGGCTGAAGCTTTCTTT	CASSPHDSGTGGWAEAFF
TRBJ1-5	few	-	TRBV28	TGTGCCAGCAGTTTGGACGACAAGGCGATGCCCCAGCATTTT	CASSLDDKAMPQHF
TRBJ1-2	-	-	TRBV6-2/TRBV6-3	TGTGCCAGCAGTTCAGGACTTTCTTTACTCTACTATGGCTACACCTTC	CASSSGLSLLYYGYTF
TRBJ2-1	many	-	TRBV7-2	TGTGCCAGCAGCTCCCCCGGGACGTTACGCTTCGGTGAGCAGTTCTTC	CASSSPGTLRFGEQFF
TRBJ1-4	few	-	TRBV5-8	TGTGCCAGCAGCTTGTGGGTCGACTTCTCTAATGAAAAACTGTTTTTT	CASSLWVDFSNEKLFF
TRBJ1-2	many	TRBD1	TRBV7-2	TGTGCCAGCAGCTTCCTGACAGGGTATATTGGCTACACCTTC	CASSFLTGYIGYTF
TRBJ1-4	-	-	TRBV7-6	TGTGCCAGCAGCACCAGGGGTGGGTTGAAACTGTTTTTT	CASSTRGGLKLFF